This entry concerns a single T cell receptor (beta chain). The CDR3 runs to 13 residues. V lost 5 bases to trimming and J lost 4 bases, with 8 bases between them. CDR1 is SNHLY, CDR2 FYNNEI, per germline. The sample belongs to a study of blood T cell repertoires in COVID-19. About the study: The United States, Italy and Spain supplied acute and convalescent COVID-19 samples. T cells, B-cell-depleted T cells, or PBMCs provided the cDNA or gDNA that served as material.

Seattle researchers signed up patients amid active infection and tracked them longitudinally. Some clones are missing from TCRdb's copy, which holds only in-frame ones; the method was immunoSEQ multiplex PCR. The data show more than 300,000 clones, with 87% seen just once and less than 11% held by the top ten. This sequence was found in a woman in her twenties or thirties with COVID-19, enrolled during active disease. The sequenced sample was peripheral blood. The chain links TRBV2 to TRBJ2-2; D possibly corresponds to TRBD2 (5 bases). The DNA of the CDR3 is TGTGCCAGCAGTTGGGAGCTCACCGGGGAGCTGTTTTTT. Its translation is CASSWELTGELFF.